This is a list of T cell receptor beta chains from one sample in a study of blood T cells in healthy people across ages. TCRdb independently ran MiXCR on the 5' RACE reads; one entry per CDR3 protein. The repertoire has about 670,000 distinct CDR3 sequences, approximately 40% of them found once; the top ten carry around 30%. The sample taken for sequencing was blood. The receptors were sampled from a man of 80 years or more in good health. CDR3s include the opening cysteine and the closing phenylalanine or tryptophan. Each record gives: J gene, clone size, D gene, V gene, CDR3 protein, CDR3 DNA. D genes are given only for firm matches. Clone size appears in some rows only: once, few, many, or a class for an expanded clone.

TRBJ2-7,NA,NA,TRBV11-3,CASSLGGDEGPYEQYF,TGTGCCAGCAGCCTAGGAGGCGACGAAGGACCCTACGAGCAGTACTTC
TRBJ1-1,NA,NA,TRBV7-2,CASSSMSLNTEAFF,TGTGCCAGCAGCTCGATGTCATTGAACACTGAAGCTTTCTTT
TRBJ1-1,NA,NA,TRBV20-1,CSARDRPATNTEAFF,TGCAGTGCTAGAGATCGGCCAGCCACTAACACTGAAGCTTTCTTT
TRBJ2-2,NA,TRBD2,TRBV7-2,CANSQAGGGTGELFF,TGTGCCAACAGCCAAGCGGGGGGTGGCACCGGGGAGCTGTTTTTT
TRBJ2-3,NA,TRBD1,TRBV24-1,CATSRQGRDTQYF,TGTGCCACCAGCCGACAGGGGAGGGATACGCAGTATTTT
TRBJ1-4,NA,NA,TRBV30,CAWSPRYEKLFF,TGTGCCTGGAGTCCCCGATACGAAAAACTGTTTTTT
TRBJ2-7,few,TRBD2,TRBV13,CASSLRGGGYEQYF,TGTGCCAGCAGCTTACGGGGGGGCGGCTACGAGCAGTACTTC
TRBJ2-3,NA,NA,TRBV20-1,CSARDGKGRGGDTQYF,TGCAGTGCTAGAGACGGGAAGGGGCGGGGAGGAGATACGCAGTATTTT
TRBJ2-3,few,NA,TRBV6-2/TRBV6-3,CASSPATGGQHFVAGELDTQYF,TGTGCCAGCAGTCCCGCAACCGGGGGACAGCATTTCGTTGCGGGAGAGTTAGATACGCAGTATTTT
TRBJ1-1,NA,NA,TRBV6-2/TRBV6-3,CASSYGGAGAAEAFF,TGTGCCAGCAGTTACGGAGGAGCGGGTGCGGCTGAAGCTTTCTTT
TRBJ2-7,many,TRBD1,TRBV10-3,CAISGTGGRYEQYF,TGTGCCATCAGTGGTACAGGGGGCAGGTACGAGCAGTACTTC
TRBJ2-7,NA,TRBD2,TRBV20-1,CSARDPTSGVGEQYF,TGCAGTGCTAGAGACCCCACTAGCGGTGTGGGAGAGCAGTACTTC
TRBJ2-7,many,NA,TRBV15,CATSRVAGAYEQYF,TGTGCCACCAGCAGAGTGGCAGGGGCCTACGAGCAGTACTTC
TRBJ2-3,once,TRBD1,TRBV20-1,CSARAKVWTGAPTDTQYF,TGCAGTGCTAGAGCCAAGGTGTGGACAGGGGCTCCCACAGATACGCAGTATTTT
TRBJ2-7,many,TRBD2,TRBV6-2/TRBV6-3,CASRTGGSSYEQYF,TGTGCCAGCAGGACGGGAGGGAGCTCCTACGAGCAGTACTTC
TRBJ2-3,many,TRBD1,TRBV7-2,CASSLGHTGGTDTQYF,TGTGCCAGCAGCTTAGGGCATACAGGGGGCACAGATACGCAGTATTTT
TRBJ1-1,NA,NA,TRBV7-2,CASSPERGGVNTEAFF,TGTGCCAGCAGCCCCGAGAGGGGTGGAGTGAACACTGAAGCTTTCTTT
TRBJ1-5,few,NA,TRBV6-2/TRBV6-3,CASCDTNSNQPQHF,TGTGCCAGCTGCGACACCAATAGCAATCAGCCCCAGCATTTT
TRBJ2-1,NA,TRBD2,TRBV6-2/TRBV6-3,CASSYSFIGTSVAFF,TGTGCCAGCAGTTACTCATTTATTGGGACTAGCGTTGCGTTCTTC
TRBJ1-6,NA,TRBD1,TRBV20-1,CSASAAGQGKVSPLHF,TGCAGTGCTAGCGCCGCGGGACAGGGGAAGGTTTCACCCCTCCACTTT
TRBJ2-5,NA,NA,TRBV6-1,CASSGTIKETQYF,TGTGCCAGCAGTGGGACTATAAAAGAGACCCAGTACTTC
TRBJ2-3,many,TRBD1,TRBV28,CASRIDRGGDTQYF,TGTGCCAGCAGGATAGACAGGGGAGGAGATACGCAGTATTTT
TRBJ2-7,NA,NA,TRBV9,CASSVGLPTYEQYF,TGTGCCAGCAGCGTAGGGCTCCCCACCTACGAGCAGTACTTC
TRBJ1-6,NA,TRBD1,TRBV20-1,CSARWTGVNSPLHF,TGCAGTGCTAGGTGGACAGGGGTGAATTCACCCCTCCACTTT
TRBJ1-2,once,TRBD1,TRBV10-2,CASSDPGQGANSYTF,TGCGCCAGCAGTGACCCGGGACAGGGGGCAAATAGCTACACCTTC
TRBJ2-3,NA,NA,TRBV10-3,CAISSDTITDTQYF,TGTGCCATCAGTTCCGACACGATCACAGATACGCAGTATTTT
TRBJ2-3,NA,NA,TRBV12-3/TRBV12-4,CASSPASSSDTQYF,TGTGCCAGCAGCCCGGCTAGTAGTTCAGATACGCAGTATTTT
TRBJ2-3,few,NA,TRBV29-1,CSSFTDTQYF,TGCAGTTCCTTCACAGATACGCAGTATTTT
TRBJ2-7,few,NA,TRBV5-1,CASSLLGTDTSYEQYF,TGCGCCAGCAGCTTGTTAGGGACCGATACCTCCTACGAGCAGTACTTC